This T cell receptor (beta chain) was found in a study of cytomegalovirus exposure and HLA in healthy donors. The PCR contained 60 Vbeta and 13 Jbeta primers. TCRdb's table, derived via immunoSEQ multiplex PCR, lists solely in-frame clones and lacks some. Here the sample spans about 120,000 clones, about 83% being singletons. A remark on this clone: Its cognate antigen is unknown.

The trim removed 5 bases at V and 5 bases at J, leaving 14 bases unmatched. The CDR3 extends over 16 amino acids. Germline V gene data show CDR1 as SEHNR and CDR2 as FQNEAQ (reference sequence). General study findings and limits: Being productive about 90% or about 30% of the time was typical of most TCR beta V segments in an earlier analysis. As was reported, the HLA-A and HLA-B alleles of most subjects were accurately predicted from TCR beta sequences. Among the most significant clusters, several appeared linked to common viral pathogens in a later analysis. Later on, analysis showed that most CMV-associated TCR beta chains appeared to be HLA-restricted.

The gene calls are TRBV7-9 and TRBJ2-7, with 8 bases lining up with TRBD2. The material sequenced was PBMCs. This receptor was taken from a woman between 35 and 50 years old in good health and CMV-seropositive. The CDR3 reads CASSPNWREAMHEQYF. Here the CDR3 DNA reads TGTGCCAGCAGCCCGAACTGGCGGGAGGCCATGCACGAGCAGTACTTC.